These 3 T cell receptor beta chains originate from one sample sequenced in a study of CD8 T cells in ankylosing spondylitis. TCRdb fed the 5' RACE reads into MiXCR, producing one record per CDR3 protein. The table includes 250,000 to 400,000 distinct CDR3 sequences, under 14% detected once. Specimen: blood, either unsorted or a sorted T cell fraction (not recorded which). These receptors were taken from a female donor with ankylosing spondylitis or in good health (not recorded which).

V usage is TRBV27 and J usage is TRBJ1-5; D unresolved. The CDR3 length is 15 residues. The V end was cut by 4 bases, the J end by 2 bases, with 12 bases between. Germline CDR1 reads MNHEY; CDR2 reads SMNVEV (reference sequence). The CDR3 is CASSWAGQRNQPQHF. In nucleotides, the CDR3 is TGTGCCAGCAGTTGGGCCGGGCAGCGCAATCAGCCCCAGCATTTT.

This clonotype showed up many times. This sequence joins TRBV2 and TRBJ1-5, with D perhaps matching TRBD1 (6 bases). Germline values: CDR1 SNHLY, CDR2 FYNNEI. The length of the CDR3 is 13 residues. The V end lost 7 bases, the J end lost 5 bases, and 12 bases lay between the germline ends. This chain's CDR3 is CASTEDRYQPQHF. CDR3 bases: TGTGCCAGCACCGAGGACAGATATCAGCCCCAGCATTTT. The full variable domain, its missing parts supplied by reference TRBV2 and TRBJ1-5, is EPEVTQTPSHQVTQMGQEVILRCVPISNHLYFYWYRQILGQKVEFLVSFYNNEISEKSEIFDDQFSVERPDGSNFTLKIRSTKLEDSAMYFCASTEDRYQPQHFGDGTRLSIL.

Notes on this clonotype: A read error may be the cause here, since a much bigger clone is one base away. The V and J genes are TRBV9 and TRBJ2-7; 8 nucleotides line up with TRBD2. In germline, CDR1 is SGDLS, CDR2 YYNGEE. This CDR3 is 16 amino acids long. The CDR3 DNA follows: TGTGCCAGCAGCGTGGGGATCGGACTAGCCGTGCACGAGCAGCACTTC. It encodes CASSVGIGLAVHEQHF.